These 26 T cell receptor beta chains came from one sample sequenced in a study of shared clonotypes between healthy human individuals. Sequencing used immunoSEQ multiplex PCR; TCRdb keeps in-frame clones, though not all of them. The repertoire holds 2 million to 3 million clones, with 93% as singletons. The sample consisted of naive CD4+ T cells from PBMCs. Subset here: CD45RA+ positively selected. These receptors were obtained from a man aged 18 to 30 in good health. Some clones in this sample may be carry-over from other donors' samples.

The CDR3, as DNA: TGCGCCAGCAGCCGAGACAGGGAGAGCTATCAGCCCCAGCATTTT. This codes for CASSRDRESYQPQHF. The rearrangement links TRBV4-3 to TRBJ1-5; 7 bases map to TRBD1. The CDR3 consists of 15 residues. V trimming: 4 bases; J trimming: 5 bases; junction bases outside the gene matches: 8. Germline CDR1 LGHNA, CDR2 YSLEER.

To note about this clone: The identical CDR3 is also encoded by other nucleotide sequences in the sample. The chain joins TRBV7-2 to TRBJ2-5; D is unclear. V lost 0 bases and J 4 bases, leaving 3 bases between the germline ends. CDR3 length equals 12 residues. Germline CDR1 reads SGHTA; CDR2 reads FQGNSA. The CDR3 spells CASSLARETQYF. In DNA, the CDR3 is TGTGCCAGCAGCTTAGCGAGAGAGACCCAGTACTTC.

The CDR3: CAIRGTGPGDTIYF. For the CDR3, the DNA is TGTGCCATCAGGGGGACAGGCCCGGGGGACACCATATATTTT. The rearrangement uses TRBV10-3 and TRBJ1-3, with TRBD1 matching over 8 bases. With 6 bases clipped from V and 8 bases from J, the junction kept 9 bases outside the gene matches. The CDR3 consists of 14 residues. CDR1 and CDR2 (germline): ENHRY, SYGVKD.

The DNA of the CDR3 is TGTGCCATCGGAGTCGCGGGCCACCCCTACGAGCAGTACTTC. Translation: CAIGVAGHPYEQYF. The chain recombines TRBV10-3 with TRBJ2-7, with D possibly TRBD2 on 5 matching bases. From germline, CDR1 is ENHRY and CDR2 SYGVKD. This CDR3 spans 14 amino acids. Trimming left V 8 bases short and J 2 bases short, with 16 bases between.

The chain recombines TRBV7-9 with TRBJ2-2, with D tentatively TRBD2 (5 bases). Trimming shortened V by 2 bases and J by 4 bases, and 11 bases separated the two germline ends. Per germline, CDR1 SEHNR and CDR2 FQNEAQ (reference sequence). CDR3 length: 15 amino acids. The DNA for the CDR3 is TGTGCCAGCAGCTTACGAAGAGGGCTCACCGGGGAGCTGTTTTTT. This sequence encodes CASSLRRGLTGELFF.

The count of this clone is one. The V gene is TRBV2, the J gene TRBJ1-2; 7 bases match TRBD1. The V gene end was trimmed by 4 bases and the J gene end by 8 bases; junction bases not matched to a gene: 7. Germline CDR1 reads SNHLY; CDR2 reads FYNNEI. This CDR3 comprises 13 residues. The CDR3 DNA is TGTGCCAGCAGTGCCACAGGGGCAGGAGGCTACACCTTC. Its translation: CASSATGAGGYTF.

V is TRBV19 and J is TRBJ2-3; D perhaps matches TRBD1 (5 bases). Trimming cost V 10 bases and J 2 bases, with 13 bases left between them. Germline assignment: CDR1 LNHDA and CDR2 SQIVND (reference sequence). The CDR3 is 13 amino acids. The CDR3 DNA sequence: TGTGCCACCACAGACGGACACACAGATACGCAGTATTTT. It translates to CATTDGHTDTQYF.

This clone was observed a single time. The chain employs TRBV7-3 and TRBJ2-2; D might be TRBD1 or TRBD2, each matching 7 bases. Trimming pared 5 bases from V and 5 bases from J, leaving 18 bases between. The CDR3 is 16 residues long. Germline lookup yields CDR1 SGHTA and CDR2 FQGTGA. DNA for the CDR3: TGTGCCAGCAGCGCCAGAAACAGGGGAGGGACCGGGGAGCTGTTTTTT. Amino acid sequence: CASSARNRGGTGELFF.

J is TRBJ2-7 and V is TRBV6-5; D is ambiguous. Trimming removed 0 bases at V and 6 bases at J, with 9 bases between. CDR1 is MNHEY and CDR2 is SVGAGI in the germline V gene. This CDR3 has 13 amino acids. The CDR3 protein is CASSYSLASEQYF. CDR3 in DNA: TGTGCCAGCAGTTACTCCCTGGCGTCCGAGCAGTACTTC.

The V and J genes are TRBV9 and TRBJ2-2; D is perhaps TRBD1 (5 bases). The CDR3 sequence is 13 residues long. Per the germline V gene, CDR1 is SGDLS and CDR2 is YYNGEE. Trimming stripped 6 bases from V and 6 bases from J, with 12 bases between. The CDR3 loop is CASTIARAGELFF. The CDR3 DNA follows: TGTGCCAGCACTATAGCCAGGGCCGGGGAGCTGTTTTTT.

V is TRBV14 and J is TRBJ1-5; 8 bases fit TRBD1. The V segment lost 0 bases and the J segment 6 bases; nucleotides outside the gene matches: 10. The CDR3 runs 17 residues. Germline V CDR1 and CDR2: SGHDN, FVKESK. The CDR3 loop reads CASSQDWGRGQGQPQHF. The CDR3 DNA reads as TGTGCCAGCAGCCAAGATTGGGGCAGGGGGCAGGGTCAGCCCCAGCATTTT.

The CDR3 reads CASSPRDRGPYEQYF. CDR3 sequence (DNA): TGTGCCAGCAGCCCCAGGGACAGAGGACCCTACGAGCAGTACTTC. The rearrangement uses TRBV6-6 and TRBJ2-7; 7 bases fit TRBD1. V shed 6 bases and J 2 bases; nucleotides not matched to a gene: 10. This CDR3 has 15 residues. Germline V gene lookup returns CDR1 MNHNY and CDR2 SVGAGI (reference sequence).

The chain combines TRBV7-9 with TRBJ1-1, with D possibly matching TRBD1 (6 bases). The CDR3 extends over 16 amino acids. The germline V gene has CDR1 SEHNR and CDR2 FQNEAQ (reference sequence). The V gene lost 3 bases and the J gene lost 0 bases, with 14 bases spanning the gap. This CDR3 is CASSLRGRGVNTEAFF. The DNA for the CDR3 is TGTGCCAGCAGCTTGAGGGGCAGGGGTGTGAACACTGAAGCTTTCTTT.

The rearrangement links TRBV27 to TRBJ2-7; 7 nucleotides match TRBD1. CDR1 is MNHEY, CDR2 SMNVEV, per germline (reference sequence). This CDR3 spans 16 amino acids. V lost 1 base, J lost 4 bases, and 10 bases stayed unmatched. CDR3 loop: CASSLYGQGERYEQYF. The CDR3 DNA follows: TGTGCCAGCAGTTTATATGGGCAGGGGGAGCGGTACGAGCAGTACTTC.

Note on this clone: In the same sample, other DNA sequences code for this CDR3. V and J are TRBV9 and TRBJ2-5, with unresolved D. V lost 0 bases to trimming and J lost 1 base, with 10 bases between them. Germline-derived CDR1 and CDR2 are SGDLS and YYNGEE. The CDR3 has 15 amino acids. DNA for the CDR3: TGTGCCAGCAGCGTAGCTACCGGCAGCCAAGAGACCCAGTACTTC. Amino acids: CASSVATGSQETQYF.

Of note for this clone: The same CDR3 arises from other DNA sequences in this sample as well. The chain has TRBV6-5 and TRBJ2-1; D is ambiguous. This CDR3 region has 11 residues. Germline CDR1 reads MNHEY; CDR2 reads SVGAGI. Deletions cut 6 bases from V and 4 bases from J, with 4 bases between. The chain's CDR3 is CASRGYNEQFF. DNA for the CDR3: TGTGCCAGCAGAGGATACAATGAGCAGTTCTTC.

CDR3 nucleotide sequence: TGTGCCATCAGTGAACCGTTGGGGGTCCAAGAGACCCAGTACTTC. Its protein is CAISEPLGVQETQYF. The J gene is TRBJ2-5, the V gene TRBV10-3; TRBD1 or TRBD2 may be the D gene (5 bases each). The germline V gene has CDR1 ENHRY and CDR2 SYGVKD. This CDR3 region has 15 residues. Trimming took off 3 bases at V and 1 base at J, with 12 bases between the two ends.

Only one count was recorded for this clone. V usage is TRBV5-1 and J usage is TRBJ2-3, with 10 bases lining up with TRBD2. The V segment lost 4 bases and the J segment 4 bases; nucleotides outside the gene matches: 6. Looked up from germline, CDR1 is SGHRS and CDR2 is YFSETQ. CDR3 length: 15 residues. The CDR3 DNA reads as TGCGCCAGCAGCCTGGACCTAGCGGGGGCAGATACGCAGTATTTT. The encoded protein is CASSLDLAGADTQYF.

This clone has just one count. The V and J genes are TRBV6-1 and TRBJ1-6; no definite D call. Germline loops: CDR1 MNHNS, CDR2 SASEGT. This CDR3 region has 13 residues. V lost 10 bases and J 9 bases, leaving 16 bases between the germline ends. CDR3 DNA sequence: TGTGCCACCCTCTCGGCGGCGGGTTCACCCCTCCACTTT. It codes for CATLSAAGSPLHF.

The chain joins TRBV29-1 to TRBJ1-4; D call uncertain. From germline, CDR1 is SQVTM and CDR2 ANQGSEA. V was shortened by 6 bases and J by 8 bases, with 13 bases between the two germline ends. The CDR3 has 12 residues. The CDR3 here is CSVQGAEEKLFF. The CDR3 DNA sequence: TGCAGCGTCCAAGGCGCCGAAGAAAAACTGTTTTTT.

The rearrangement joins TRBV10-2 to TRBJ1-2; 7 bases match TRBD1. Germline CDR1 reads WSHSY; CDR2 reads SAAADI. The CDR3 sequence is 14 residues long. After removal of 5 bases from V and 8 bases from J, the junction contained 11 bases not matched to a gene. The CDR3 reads CASSPLTGTGGYTF. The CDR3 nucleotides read TGCGCCAGCAGTCCCCTGACAGGGACCGGCGGCTACACCTTC.

CDR3: CASSPAGLRDTQYF. As DNA, the CDR3 is TGTGCCAGCAGTCCAGCAGGCTTGAGGGATACGCAGTATTTT. This chain connects TRBV7-3 to TRBJ2-3; D remains unclear. Deletions cut 6 bases from V and 6 bases from J, with 16 bases between. This CDR3 contains 14 residues. Germline lookup yields CDR1 SGHTA and CDR2 FQGTGA.

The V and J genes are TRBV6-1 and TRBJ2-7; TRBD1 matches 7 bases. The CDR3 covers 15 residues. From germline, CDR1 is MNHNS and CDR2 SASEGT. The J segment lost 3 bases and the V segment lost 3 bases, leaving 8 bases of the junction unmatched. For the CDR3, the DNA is TGTGCCAGCAGTGAGATGACAGGGAAGTACTACGAGCAGTACTTC. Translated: CASSEMTGKYYEQYF.

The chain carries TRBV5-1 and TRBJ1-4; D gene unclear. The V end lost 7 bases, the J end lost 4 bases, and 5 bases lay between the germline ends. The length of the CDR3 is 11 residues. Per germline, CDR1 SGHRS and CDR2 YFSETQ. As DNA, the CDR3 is TGCGCCAGCGCTCTTAATGAAAAACTGTTTTTT. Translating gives CASALNEKLFF.

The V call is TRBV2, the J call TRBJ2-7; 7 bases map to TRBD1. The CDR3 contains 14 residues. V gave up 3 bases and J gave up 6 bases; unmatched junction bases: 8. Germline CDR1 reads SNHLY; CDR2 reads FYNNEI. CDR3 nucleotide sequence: TGTGCCAGCAGTGATGGAACAGGGGTTGGCGAGCAGTACTTC. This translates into CASSDGTGVGEQYF.

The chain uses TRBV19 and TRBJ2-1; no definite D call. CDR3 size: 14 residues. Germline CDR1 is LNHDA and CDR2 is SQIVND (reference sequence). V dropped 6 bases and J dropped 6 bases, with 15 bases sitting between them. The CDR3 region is CASRPRSSGNEQFF. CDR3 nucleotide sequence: TGTGCCAGTAGACCTAGGTCGTCGGGCAATGAGCAGTTCTTC.